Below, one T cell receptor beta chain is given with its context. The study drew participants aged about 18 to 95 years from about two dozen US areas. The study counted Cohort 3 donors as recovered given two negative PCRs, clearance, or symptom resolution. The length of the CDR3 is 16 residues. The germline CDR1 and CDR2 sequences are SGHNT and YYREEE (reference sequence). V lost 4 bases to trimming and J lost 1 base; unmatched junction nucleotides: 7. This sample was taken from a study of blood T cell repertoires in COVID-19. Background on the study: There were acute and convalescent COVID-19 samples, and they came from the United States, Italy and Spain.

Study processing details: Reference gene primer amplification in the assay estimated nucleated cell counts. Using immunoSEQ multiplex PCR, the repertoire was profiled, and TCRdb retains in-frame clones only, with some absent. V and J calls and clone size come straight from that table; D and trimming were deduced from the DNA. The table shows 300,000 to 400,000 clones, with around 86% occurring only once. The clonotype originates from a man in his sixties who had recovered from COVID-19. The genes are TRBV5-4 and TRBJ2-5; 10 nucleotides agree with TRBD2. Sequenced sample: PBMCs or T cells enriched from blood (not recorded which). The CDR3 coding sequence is TGTGCCAGCAGCCCCGAGGTAGCGGGAGGCCAAGAGACCCAGTACTTC. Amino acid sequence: CASSPEVAGGQETQYF.